This passage covers 15 T cell receptor beta chains from one sample sequenced in a study of cytomegalovirus exposure and HLA in healthy donors. In the PCR, 60 Vbeta and 13 Jbeta primers were used. Here immunoSEQ multiplex PCR was the method, and the copy in TCRdb shows in-frame clones only, minus some. The repertoire table contains almost 45,000 clones. Input material: PBMCs. All receptors come from a male donor in good health and CMV-seronegative.

The V and J genes are TRBV19 and TRBJ2-4; 9 bases map to TRBD2. The CDR3 is 18 amino acids. V lost 7 bases, J lost 1 base, and 14 bases stayed unmatched. Germline V lookup: CDR1 LNHDA, CDR2 SQIVND (reference sequence). CDR3 nucleotide sequence: TGTGCCAGTACCGGCGGGAGGGCCCTCTTTGGCGCCAAAAACATTCAGTACTTC. As protein: CASTGGRALFGAKNIQYF.

This chain links TRBV27 with TRBJ1-5, with no clear D. V gave up 6 bases and J gave up 2 bases, with 17 bases separating them. This CDR3 spans 16 amino acids. Germline-derived CDR1 and CDR2 are MNHEY and SMNVEV (reference sequence). The CDR3 sequence is CASSFTRPAGNQPQHF. For the CDR3, the DNA is TGTGCCAGCAGCTTCACGCGGCCGGCGGGCAATCAGCCCCAGCATTTT.

V is TRBV30 and J is TRBJ2-5; 7 nucleotides agree with TRBD2. Germline-derived CDR1 and CDR2 are GTSNPN and SVGIG (reference sequence). V gave up 3 bases and J gave up 4 bases; unmatched junction bases: 20. The length of the CDR3 is 18 residues. CDR3 sequence (DNA): TGTGCCTGGAGGAGGTGGGAGGGCCCTACTTATCAGTCAGAGACCCAGTACTTC. Its protein is CAWRRWEGPTYQSETQYF.

This chain uses TRBV30 with TRBJ2-1; maybe TRBD2 (7 bases). Germline V gene sequence: CDR1 GTSNPN, CDR2 SVGIG (reference sequence). This CDR3 contains 14 residues. With 4 bases removed from V and 9 bases from J, the gap between germline ends came to 19 bases. The CDR3 DNA reads as TGTGCCTGGACTCTTTCGGGGGGAGGGGGTGAGCAGTTCTTC. Amino acids: CAWTLSGGGGEQFF.

This chain connects TRBV28 to TRBJ1-1; D is perhaps TRBD1 (6 bases). V was pared by 11 bases and J by 1 base, with 14 bases between. This CDR3 spans 13 amino acids. CDR1 is MDHEN, CDR2 SYDVKM, per germline. The DNA of the CDR3 is TGTGCCGGTAGGGAGGGGGGGAACACTGAAGCTTTCTTT. This translates into CAGREGGNTEAFF.

The CDR3 sequence is CASSPRRERLRGAGHRSHEQYF. As DNA, the CDR3 is TGTGCCAGCAGTCCCCGGAGGGAACGGCTTCGCGGAGCGGGACACCGGTCCCACGAGCAGTACTTC. The V gene is TRBV28, the J gene TRBJ2-7; perhaps TRBD2 as D (7 bases). Germline lookup yields CDR1 MDHEN and CDR2 SYDVKM. The CDR3 is made up of 22 amino acids. The V end was cut by 5 bases, the J end by 5 bases, with 40 bases between.

The genes are TRBV5-1 and TRBJ2-3; 15 bases align to TRBD2. Trimming cost V 3 bases and J 1 base; bases outside gene matches: 6. The CDR3 is 18 residues long. Germline V gene lookup returns CDR1 SGHRS and CDR2 YFSETQ. The CDR3 bases are TGCGCCAGCAGCTCCGGACTAGCGGGAGGGCCGCGCACAGATACGCAGTATTTT. Translating gives CASSSGLAGGPRTDTQYF.

This chain uses TRBV7-6 with TRBJ2-5; TRBD1 might be the D (5 bases). Germline-derived CDR1 and CDR2 are SGHVS and FNYEAQ. The CDR3 runs 13 residues. The ends were cut back, 5 bases at V and 7 bases at J, with 14 bases in the middle. In DNA form, the CDR3 reads TGTGCCAGCAGCCAAGGGGTTTTGGGGACCCAGTACTTC. It yields the protein CASSQGVLGTQYF. Full variable domain (rest looked up from reference TRBV7-6 and TRBJ2-5): GAGVSQSPRYKVTKRGQDVALRCDPISGHVSLYWYRQALGQGPEFLTYFNYEAQQDKSGLPNDRFSAERPEGSISTLTIQRTEQRDSAMYRCASSQGVLGTQYFGPGTRLLVL.

V gene TRBV28 combines with J gene TRBJ1-4; no clear D gene. This CDR3 spans 13 amino acids. V lost 9 bases and J lost 8, with 16 bases in between. In germline, CDR1 is MDHEN, CDR2 SYDVKM. Written as DNA, the CDR3 is TGTGCCAGTAAGATACGAGGCCTCGAAAAACTGTTTTTT. This codes for CASKIRGLEKLFF.

This sequence joins TRBV5-1 and TRBJ2-7; 8 bases map to TRBD2. The germline V gene encodes CDR1 SGHRS and CDR2 YFSETQ. J was trimmed by 0 bases and V by 4 bases; bases with no gene match: 3. This CDR3 spans 14 amino acids. The chain's CDR3 is CASSSGTSSYEQYF. The CDR3 nucleotides read TGCGCCAGCAGCAGCGGGACTAGCTCCTACGAGCAGTACTTC.

V and J are TRBV30 and TRBJ2-2, with a possible D match to TRBD2 (5 bases). V was clipped by 3 bases and J by 6 bases, with 11 bases between them. This CDR3 has 13 amino acids. Germline V gene data show CDR1 as GTSNPN and CDR2 as SVGIG (reference sequence). CDR3 loop: CAWRSWRAGELFF. The CDR3 DNA follows: TGTGCCTGGAGGTCGTGGCGGGCCGGGGAGCTGTTTTTT. Complete variable domain (other parts from reference TRBV30 and TRBJ2-2): SQTIHQWPATLVQPVGSPLSLECTVEGTSNPNLYWYRQAAGRGLQLLFYSVGIGQISSEVPQNLSASRPQDRQFILSSKKLLLSDSGFYLCAWRSWRAGELFFGEGSRLTVL.

The CDR3 nucleotides read TGTGCCAGCGAACTCGGGCTAGCGGACAATGAGCAGTTCTTC. It codes for CASELGLADNEQFF. The chain is built from TRBV6-1 and TRBJ2-1, with 7 bases fitting TRBD2. CDR1 MNHNS and CDR2 SASEGT come from the germline V gene. After removal of 8 bases from V and 5 bases from J, the junction contained 9 bases not matched to a gene. This CDR3 is 14 amino acids long.

V gene TRBV28 combines with J gene TRBJ2-7, with TRBD1 identical over 10 bases. Germline loops: CDR1 MDHEN, CDR2 SYDVKM. The CDR3 consists of 13 residues. Trimming took 6 bases from V and 3 from J; bases not matched to a gene: 2. CDR3 loop: CASSRTGGYEQYF. Here the CDR3 DNA reads TGTGCCAGCAGCCGGACAGGGGGCTACGAGCAGTACTTC.

The rearrangement joins TRBV6-1 to TRBJ2-5; 7 bases align to TRBD1. CDR1 and CDR2 (germline): MNHNS, SASEGT. This CDR3 spans 14 amino acids. J gave up 2 bases and V 6 bases, and 6 bases lay outside the gene matches. CDR3: CASSGDSHQETQYF. The CDR3 bases are TGTGCCAGCAGCGGGGACAGCCATCAAGAGACCCAGTACTTC.

The V call is TRBV30, the J call TRBJ2-1, with 7 bases lining up with TRBD2. In germline, CDR1 is GTSNPN, CDR2 SVGIG (reference sequence). The length of the CDR3 is 15 residues. Trimming at V came to 0 bases and at J to 1 base, leaving 3 bases not matched to a gene. CDR3 bases: TGTGCCTGGAGTGTATGGGGGGGGTCCTACAATGAGCAGTTCTTC. It specifies CAWSVWGGSYNEQFF.